This is a list of T cell receptor beta chains from one sample in a study of molecular identifiers for immune sequencing clone quantification. TCRdb independently ran MiXCR on the PCR reads; one entry per CDR3 protein. The sample lists around 70,000 distinct CDR3 sequences, roughly 20% occurring once. Sequenced material: naive CD8+ T cells from blood, with Jurkat cell RNA spiked in. These receptors came from a human donor in good health. Some libraries in this study had Jurkat cell RNA spiked in. The CDR3 runs from the conserved cysteine through the conserved F or W. A D gene is named only where the DNA matches it firmly. The listing skips clone size in some rows; elsewhere it reads once, few, many or a size class.

CDR3,DNA,J,size,D,V
CASSVGGSYNEQFF,TGTGCCAGCAGTGTTGGCGGTTCCTACAATGAGCAGTTCTTC,TRBJ2-1,NA,NA,TRBV5-4
CASSIAGGSSYNEQFF,TGTGCCAGCAGCATAGCGGGAGGGAGCTCCTACAATGAGCAGTTCTTC,TRBJ2-1,NA,TRBD2,TRBV6-2/TRBV6-3
CAWNDLVGAGANVLTF,TGTGCCTGGAATGACCTCGTCGGGGCTGGGGCCAACGTCCTGACTTTC,TRBJ2-6,many,NA,TRBV30
CASRPQGPNEKLFF,TGTGCCAGCAGACCACAGGGGCCTAATGAAAAACTGTTTTTT,TRBJ1-4,many,TRBD1,TRBV25-1
CASSLGQSSSYEQYF,TGTGCCAGCAGTTTAGGCCAGAGCAGCTCCTACGAGCAGTACTTC,TRBJ2-7,NA,NA,TRBV12-3/TRBV12-4
CATSPDSHTGELFF,TGTGCCACCAGCCCGGACTCGCACACCGGGGAGCTGTTTTTT,TRBJ2-2,many,NA,TRBV15
CSTVAGNTGELFF,TGCAGTACCGTAGCGGGTAACACCGGGGAGCTGTTTTTT,TRBJ2-2,few,TRBD2,TRBV20-1
CASSYGRASSYEQYF,TGTGCCAGCAGCTACGGGAGGGCCAGCTCCTACGAGCAGTACTTC,TRBJ2-7,many,TRBD2,TRBV11-2
CSVEDRGAYEQYF,TGCAGCGTTGAGGACAGGGGAGCCTACGAGCAGTACTTC,TRBJ2-7,NA,TRBD1,TRBV29-1
CASSRNTGELFF,TGTGCCAGCAGTCGGAACACCGGGGAGCTGTTTTTT,TRBJ2-2,many,NA,TRBV12-3/TRBV12-4
CASSLKDPPFSPLHF,TGTGCCAGCAGCTTGAAGGACCCCCCGTTTTCACCCCTCCACTTT,TRBJ1-6,many,NA,TRBV7-9
CASSPRLASYEQYF,TGCGCCAGCAGCCCTAGACTAGCCTCCTACGAGCAGTACTTC,TRBJ2-7,many,TRBD2,TRBV4-1
CASSQEALIYEQYF,TGCGCCAGCAGCCAAGAGGCCCTAATCTACGAGCAGTACTTC,TRBJ2-7,NA,NA,TRBV4-1
CASSTPGTSGGYF,TGTGCCAGCAGTACACCCGGGACTAGCGGGGGTTACTTC,TRBJ2-7,many,TRBD2,TRBV7-9
CASSLSSTGELFF,TGTGCCAGCAGTTTATCTAGCACCGGGGAGCTGTTTTTT,TRBJ2-2,many,NA,TRBV27
CASNGQPNQPQHF,TGTGCCAGCAACGGACAGCCCAATCAGCCCCAGCATTTT,TRBJ1-5,many,NA,TRBV21-1
CASNNGWDEQYF,TGTGCCAGCAATAATGGATGGGACGAGCAGTACTTC,TRBJ2-7,NA,NA,TRBV12-3/TRBV12-4
CASRWDSMNTEVFF,TGTGCCAGCAGATGGGACAGCATGAACACTGAAGTTTTCTTT,TRBJ1-1,NA,TRBD1,TRBV6-5
CASSYLANYGYTF,TGTGCCAGCAGTTATTTGGCTAACTATGGCTACACCTTC,TRBJ1-2,many,NA,TRBV6-6
CASGLVGERYF,TGTGCTAGTGGTCTCGTCGGGGAGCGGTATTTT,TRBJ2-3,NA,NA,TRBV12-5
CASSVWDISTDTQYF,TGTGCCAGCAGCGTGTGGGACATATCCACAGATACGCAGTATTTT,TRBJ2-3,many,NA,TRBV9
CSARGRDRERGNQPQHF,TGCAGTGCTAGGGGCCGGGACAGGGAAAGAGGGAATCAGCCCCAGCATTTT,TRBJ1-5,many,TRBD1,TRBV20-1
CASITGQETQYF,TGTGCCAGCATTACAGGACAAGAGACCCAGTACTTC,TRBJ2-5,many,NA,TRBV19
CASSFTGNEQYF,TGCGCCAGCAGCTTTACAGGGAACGAGCAGTACTTC,TRBJ2-7,many,NA,TRBV5-1
CASSLFPGLAGGQDTQYF,TGTGCCAGCAGCTTATTTCCAGGACTAGCGGGAGGGCAAGATACGCAGTATTTT,TRBJ2-3,many,TRBD2,TRBV7-8
CASSLGLAGVREQYF,TGCGCCAGCAGCTTAGGACTAGCGGGAGTACGCGAGCAGTACTTC,TRBJ2-7,few,TRBD2,TRBV5-1
CAIRREASPYNEQFF,TGTGCCATCAGACGAGAAGCGTCCCCCTACAATGAGCAGTTCTTC,TRBJ2-1,many,NA,TRBV10-3
CASSHAQAASYNEQFF,TGTGCCAGCAGCCACGCGCAGGCCGCCTCCTACAATGAGCAGTTCTTC,TRBJ2-1,many,NA,TRBV7-9
CASSAGGWTSSYNEQFF,TGTGCCAGCAGCGCCGGAGGTTGGACTAGCTCCTACAATGAGCAGTTCTTC,TRBJ2-1,few,TRBD2,TRBV9
CASRIRWTEQYF,TGTGCCAGCCGGATTCGATGGACCGAGCAGTACTTC,TRBJ2-7,many,NA,TRBV6-2/TRBV6-3
CASSQDGSGDEQFF,TGTGCCAGCAGCCAAGATGGGTCGGGGGATGAGCAGTTCTTC,TRBJ2-1,NA,NA,TRBV4-2
CASSVEIGDNYGYTF,TGTGCCAGCAGCGTAGAAATAGGGGATAACTATGGCTACACCTTC,TRBJ1-2,NA,NA,TRBV9
CASSQEGGLHTEAFF,TGCGCCAGCAGCCAAGAAGGCGGTTTACACACTGAAGCTTTCTTT,TRBJ1-1,many,NA,TRBV4-1
CATSRDGTYEQYF,TGTGCCACCAGCAGGGACGGCACCTACGAGCAGTACTTC,TRBJ2-7,NA,NA,TRBV15
CASSFELNPYEQYF,TGTGCCAGCAGCTTCGAACTAAACCCCTACGAGCAGTACTTC,TRBJ2-7,NA,NA,TRBV5-4
CSVVSLHREQYF,TGCAGCGTTGTAAGTCTTCATCGGGAGCAGTACTTC,TRBJ2-7,many,NA,TRBV29-1
CSARAPSPSGSGTDTQYF,TGCAGTGCTAGAGCCCCCTCCCCTAGCGGGAGCGGCACAGATACGCAGTATTTT,TRBJ2-3,many,TRBD2,TRBV20-1
CASSLSIPYPSSYNEQFF,TGTGCCAGCAGTTTATCGATCCCGTACCCAAGCTCCTACAATGAGCAGTTCTTC,TRBJ2-1,few,NA,TRBV27
CASSLIIGEQFF,TGTGCCAGCAGCCTTATTATTGGTGAGCAGTTCTTC,TRBJ2-1,few,NA,TRBV9
CASSLATSRDEQYF,TGTGCCAGCAGCTTAGCGACTAGTCGGGACGAGCAGTACTTC,TRBJ2-7,many,NA,TRBV7-9
CAISETGLQKQFF,TGTGCCATCAGTGAGACCGGGTTGCAAAAGCAGTTCTTC,TRBJ2-1,many,NA,TRBV10-3
CARSTVTEQYF,TGTGCCCGGAGTACAGTCACCGAGCAGTACTTC,TRBJ2-7,NA,NA,TRBV30
CASSSVTNPYEQYF,TGTGCCAGCAGCTCGGTGACTAATCCCTACGAGCAGTACTTC,TRBJ2-7,many,NA,TRBV7-9
CASAGTDNSPLHF,TGTGCCAGCGCCGGGACAGATAATTCACCCCTCCACTTT,TRBJ1-6,many,TRBD1,TRBV6-5
CASSSPTSGVSSYNEQFF,TGTGCCAGCAGCTCTCCGACTAGCGGGGTTAGCTCCTACAATGAGCAGTTCTTC,TRBJ2-1,many,TRBD2,TRBV7-2
CASSPSGERGNEQFF,TGCGCCAGCAGCCCGAGTGGAGAGAGGGGCAATGAGCAGTTCTTC,TRBJ2-1,many,NA,TRBV4-1
CASKLWGGQETQYF,TGTGCCAGCAAGCTTTGGGGCGGCCAAGAGACCCAGTACTTC,TRBJ2-5,many,NA,TRBV5-4
CASRNGALTPYEQYF,TGTGCCAGCAGGAACGGGGCCCTTACCCCCTACGAGCAGTACTTC,TRBJ2-7,NA,NA,TRBV27
CASSFSGMYEKLFF,TGTGCCAGCAGTTTTTCAGGGATGTATGAAAAACTGTTTTTT,TRBJ1-4,many,NA,TRBV27
CASSLAPGATNEKLLF,TGTGCCAGCAGCTTAGCCCCTGGGGCGACTAATGAAAAACTGCTTTTT,TRBJ1-4,NA,NA,TRBV7-6
CASSFMGDEQFF,TGTGCCAGCAGTTTTATGGGGGATGAGCAGTTCTTC,TRBJ2-1,many,NA,TRBV6-6
CSARDQRPGNTIYF,TGCAGTGCTAGAGATCAAAGGCCGGGAAACACCATATATTTT,TRBJ1-3,many,NA,TRBV20-1